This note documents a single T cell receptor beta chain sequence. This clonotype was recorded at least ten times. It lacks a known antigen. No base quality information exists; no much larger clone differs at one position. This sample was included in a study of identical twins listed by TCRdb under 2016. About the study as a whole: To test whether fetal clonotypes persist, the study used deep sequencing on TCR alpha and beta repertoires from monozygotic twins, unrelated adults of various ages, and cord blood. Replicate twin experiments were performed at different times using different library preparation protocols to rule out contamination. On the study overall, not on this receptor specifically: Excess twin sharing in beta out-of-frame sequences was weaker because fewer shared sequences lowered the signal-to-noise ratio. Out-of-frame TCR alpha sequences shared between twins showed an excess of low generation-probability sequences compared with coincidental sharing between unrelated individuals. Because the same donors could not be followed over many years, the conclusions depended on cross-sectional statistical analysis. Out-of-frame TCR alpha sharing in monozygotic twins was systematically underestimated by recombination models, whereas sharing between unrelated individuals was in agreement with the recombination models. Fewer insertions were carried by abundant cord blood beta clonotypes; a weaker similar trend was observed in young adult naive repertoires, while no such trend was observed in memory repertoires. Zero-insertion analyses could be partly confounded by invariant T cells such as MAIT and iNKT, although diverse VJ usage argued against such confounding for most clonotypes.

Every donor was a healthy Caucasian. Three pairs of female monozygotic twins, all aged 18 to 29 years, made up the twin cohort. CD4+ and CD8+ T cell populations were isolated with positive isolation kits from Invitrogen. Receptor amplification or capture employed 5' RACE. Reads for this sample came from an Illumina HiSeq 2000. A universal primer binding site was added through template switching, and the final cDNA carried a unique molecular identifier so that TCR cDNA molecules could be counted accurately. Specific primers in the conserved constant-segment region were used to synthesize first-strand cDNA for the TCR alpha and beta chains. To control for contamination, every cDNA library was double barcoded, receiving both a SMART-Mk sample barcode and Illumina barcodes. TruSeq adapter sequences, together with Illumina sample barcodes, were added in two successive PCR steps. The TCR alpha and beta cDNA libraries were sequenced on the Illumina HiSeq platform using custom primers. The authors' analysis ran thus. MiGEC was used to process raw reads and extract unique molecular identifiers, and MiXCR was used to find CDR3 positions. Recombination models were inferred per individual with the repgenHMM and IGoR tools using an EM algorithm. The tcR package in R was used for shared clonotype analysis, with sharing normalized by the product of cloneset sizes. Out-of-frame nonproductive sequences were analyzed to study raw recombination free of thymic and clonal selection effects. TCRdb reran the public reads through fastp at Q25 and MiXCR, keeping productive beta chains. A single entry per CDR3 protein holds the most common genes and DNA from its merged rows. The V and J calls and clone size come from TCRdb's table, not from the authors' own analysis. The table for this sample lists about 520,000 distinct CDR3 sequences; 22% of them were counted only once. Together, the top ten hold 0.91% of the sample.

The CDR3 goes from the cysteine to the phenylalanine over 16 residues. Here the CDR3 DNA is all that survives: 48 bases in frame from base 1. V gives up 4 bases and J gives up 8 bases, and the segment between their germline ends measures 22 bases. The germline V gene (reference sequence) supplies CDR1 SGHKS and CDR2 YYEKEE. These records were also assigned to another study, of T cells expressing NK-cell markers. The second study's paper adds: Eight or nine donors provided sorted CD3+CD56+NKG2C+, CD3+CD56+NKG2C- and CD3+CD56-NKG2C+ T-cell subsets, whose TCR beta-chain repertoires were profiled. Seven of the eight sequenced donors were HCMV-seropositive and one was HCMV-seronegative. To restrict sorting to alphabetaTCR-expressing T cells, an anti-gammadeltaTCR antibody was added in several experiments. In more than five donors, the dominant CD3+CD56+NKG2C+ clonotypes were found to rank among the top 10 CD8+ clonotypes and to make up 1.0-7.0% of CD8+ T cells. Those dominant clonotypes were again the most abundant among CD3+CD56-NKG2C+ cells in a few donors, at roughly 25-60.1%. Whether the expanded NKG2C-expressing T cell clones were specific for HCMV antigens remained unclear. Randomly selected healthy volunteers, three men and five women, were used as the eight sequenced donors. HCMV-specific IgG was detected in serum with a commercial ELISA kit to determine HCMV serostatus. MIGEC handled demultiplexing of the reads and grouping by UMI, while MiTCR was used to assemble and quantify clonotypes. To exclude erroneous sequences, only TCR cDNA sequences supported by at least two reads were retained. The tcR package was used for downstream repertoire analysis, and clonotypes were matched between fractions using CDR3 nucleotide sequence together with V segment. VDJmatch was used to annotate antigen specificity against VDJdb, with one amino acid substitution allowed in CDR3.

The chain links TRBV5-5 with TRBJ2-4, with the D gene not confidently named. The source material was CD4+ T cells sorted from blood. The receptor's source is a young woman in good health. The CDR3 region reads CASSPTPVGSGDIQYF. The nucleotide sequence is TGTGCCAGCAGCCCGACGCCTGTGGGTTCTGGGGACATTCAGTACTTC.